The sequence of this T cell receptor beta chain was determined in a study of cytomegalovirus exposure and HLA in healthy donors. Study findings and constraints: In a later analysis, TCR beta V- and J-gene trimming showed a link to a missense DCLRE1C variant. The listing of 150 to 200 TCR beta chains classed them as cytomegalovirus-associated.

Germline values: CDR1 MNHNS, CDR2 SASEGT. The V and J ends lost 7 bases and 2 bases respectively, with 12 bases between them. This CDR3 contains 13 residues. This clone occurred once. Its antigen is unknown. The PCR had 60 Vbeta and 13 Jbeta primers. TCRdb keeps only in-frame clones here, not all; method: immunoSEQ multiplex PCR. The profile covers over 200,000 clones, with just over 75% appearing a single time and 2.5% to 3% taken by the ten largest. The rearrangement uses TRBV6-1 and TRBJ2-7; weak D call: TRBD1 (5 bases). The sequence came from a woman in her fifties or sixties in good health and CMV-seropositive. Sequencing was carried out using PBMCs. This chain's CDR3 is CASIRPGTYEQYF. CDR3 DNA: TGTGCCAGCATCCGACCAGGGACCTACGAGCAGTACTTC.